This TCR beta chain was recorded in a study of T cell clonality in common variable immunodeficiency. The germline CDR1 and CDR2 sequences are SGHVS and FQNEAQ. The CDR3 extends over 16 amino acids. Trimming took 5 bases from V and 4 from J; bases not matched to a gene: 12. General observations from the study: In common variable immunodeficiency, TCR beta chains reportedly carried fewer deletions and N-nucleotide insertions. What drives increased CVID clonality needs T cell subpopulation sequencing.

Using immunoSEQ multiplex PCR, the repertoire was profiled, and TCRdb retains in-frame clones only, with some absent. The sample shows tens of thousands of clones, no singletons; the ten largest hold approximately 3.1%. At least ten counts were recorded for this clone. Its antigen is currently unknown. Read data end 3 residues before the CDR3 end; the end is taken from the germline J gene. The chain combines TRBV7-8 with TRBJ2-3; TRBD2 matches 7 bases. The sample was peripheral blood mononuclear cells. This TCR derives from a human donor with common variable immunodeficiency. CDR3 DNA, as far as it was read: TGTGCCAGCAGCCCCTGGGGGGGGGAGGGTCCAGATACG. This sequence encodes CASSPWGGEGPDT. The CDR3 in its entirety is CASSPWGGEGPDTQYF.